This is a list of T cell receptor beta chains from one sample in a study of identical twins. TCRdb re-derived calls from the 5' RACE reads in MiXCR, one entry per CDR3 protein. This table holds roughly 1,500,000 distinct CDR3 sequences, about 30% found once. The sequencing sample was made of cord blood. The receptors stem from a newborn girl in good health. Each CDR3 is given with its conserved first and last residue. A D gene is named only where the DNA matches it firmly. A clone size is listed for some rows: how often the clone was seen (once, few, many), or a class if it is expanded.

15,TRBD2,TRBJ2-1,TRBV6-1,few,TGTGCCAGCAACGGGCGAGCGGGGCAAAACAATGAGCAGTTCTTC,CASNGRAGQNNEQFF
15,TRBD1,TRBJ1-1,TRBV28,.,TGTGCCAGCCGCACCTTACCGACAGGGGAGACTGAAGCTTTCTTT,CASRTLPTGETEAFF
13,.,TRBJ2-5,TRBV6-2/TRBV6-3,.,TGTGCCAGCAGTTACATGGAGGGAGAGACCCAGTACTTC,CASSYMEGETQYF
16,TRBD2,TRBJ2-3,TRBV3-1,many,TGTGCCAGCCGGAGTAGCGGGAGCTTCGGCACAGATACGCAGTATTTT,CASRSSGSFGTDTQYF
14,.,TRBJ1-1,TRBV4-2,.,TGTGCCAGCAGCCAAGCCCCTGGCCCGACTGAAGCTTTCTTT,CASSQAPGPTEAFF
15,.,TRBJ1-2,TRBV30,.,TGTGCCTGGAGTCGTCCCGGGACAAAAAACTATGGCTACACCTTC,CAWSRPGTKNYGYTF
14,.,TRBJ2-5,TRBV9,.,TGTGCCAGCAGCGTAGGGACGGAACAAGAGACCCAGTACTTC,CASSVGTEQETQYF
15,.,TRBJ1-5,TRBV20-1,few,TGCAGTGCTAGAGATCGGGAGAGGGGGGATCAGCCCCAGCATTTT,CSARDRERGDQPQHF
12,.,TRBJ2-5,TRBV24-1,.,TGTGCCACCAGTGATTTGCAGGGACACCAGTACTTC,CATSDLQGHQYF
11,TRBD1,TRBJ1-2,TRBV29-1,many,TGCAGCGTGGGGACAGGGAACGGCTACACCTTC,CSVGTGNGYTF
17,TRBD2,TRBJ2-7,TRBV20-1,once,TGCAGTGCTAGAGTGGGGCCGGGACTAGCGCCCTACAATGAGCAGTACTTC,CSARVGPGLAPYNEQYF
14,.,TRBJ1-5,TRBV10-3,.,TGTGCCATCAGTGAGTCTTTTAGCAATCAGCCCCAGCATTTT,CAISESFSNQPQHF
15,TRBD1,TRBJ1-5,TRBV9,.,TGTGCCAGCAGCATGATGACAGGGGAGGATCAGCCCCAGCATTTT,CASSMMTGEDQPQHF
14,.,TRBJ2-7,TRBV20-1,.,TGCAGTGCTAGAGATCGGGGTCTTCCCTACGAGCAGTACTTC,CSARDRGLPYEQYF
18,TRBD2,TRBJ2-1,TRBV3-1,.,TGTGCCAGCAGCCAAGATTGGGACTGGAGCGGGAGGCGCAATGAGCAGTTCTTC,CASSQDWDWSGRRNEQFF
14,.,TRBJ1-1,TRBV12-3/TRBV12-4,few,TGTGCCAGCAGTTTATGGGATTTGAACACTGAAGCTTTCTTT,CASSLWDLNTEAFF
17,TRBD2,TRBJ2-3,TRBV20-1,.,TGCAGTGCTGGAGACCTGATTAGCGGGAGAGGGGCAGATACGCAGTATTTT,CSAGDLISGRGADTQYF
14,.,TRBJ2-1,TRBV11-2,many,TGTGCCAGCAGCTCCTCGAGCGGGTACAATGAGCAGTTCTTC,CASSSSSGYNEQFF
14,TRBD2,TRBJ2-7,TRBV20-1,few,TGCAGTGCTAGGGCGGGACTAGCTGCCTACGAGCAGTACTTC,CSARAGLAAYEQYF
13,TRBD2,TRBJ2-5,TRBV20-1,.,TGCAGTGCTAGTAGCGGGAGTTTTTCCACCCAGTACTTC,CSASSGSFSTQYF
14,.,TRBJ2-5,TRBV27,few,TGTGCCAGCAGAACTACACAGGGTTGGGAGACCCAGTACTTC,CASRTTQGWETQYF
15,.,TRBJ1-5,TRBV9,few,TGTGCCAGCAGCGTAGTTCCGGGAAAGGATCAGCCCCAGCATTTT,CASSVVPGKDQPQHF
13,.,TRBJ2-2,TRBV12-3/TRBV12-4,few,TGTGCCAGCAGTTCCAACTCTGCTGGGGAGCTGTTTTTT,CASSSNSAGELFF
14,TRBD2,TRBJ2-7,TRBV6-5,.,TGTGCCAGCGGCTTAGCGGGAGGTACCTACGAGCAGTACTTC,CASGLAGGTYEQYF
14,.,TRBJ2-7,TRBV20-1,.,TGCAGTGCTAGAGATCTGAGGGCCAGGCGCGAGCAGTACTTC,CSARDLRARREQYF
14,.,TRBJ2-1,TRBV27,.,TGTGCCAGCGCAGAGCGGGCCTCCTACAATGAGCAGTTCTTC,CASAERASYNEQFF